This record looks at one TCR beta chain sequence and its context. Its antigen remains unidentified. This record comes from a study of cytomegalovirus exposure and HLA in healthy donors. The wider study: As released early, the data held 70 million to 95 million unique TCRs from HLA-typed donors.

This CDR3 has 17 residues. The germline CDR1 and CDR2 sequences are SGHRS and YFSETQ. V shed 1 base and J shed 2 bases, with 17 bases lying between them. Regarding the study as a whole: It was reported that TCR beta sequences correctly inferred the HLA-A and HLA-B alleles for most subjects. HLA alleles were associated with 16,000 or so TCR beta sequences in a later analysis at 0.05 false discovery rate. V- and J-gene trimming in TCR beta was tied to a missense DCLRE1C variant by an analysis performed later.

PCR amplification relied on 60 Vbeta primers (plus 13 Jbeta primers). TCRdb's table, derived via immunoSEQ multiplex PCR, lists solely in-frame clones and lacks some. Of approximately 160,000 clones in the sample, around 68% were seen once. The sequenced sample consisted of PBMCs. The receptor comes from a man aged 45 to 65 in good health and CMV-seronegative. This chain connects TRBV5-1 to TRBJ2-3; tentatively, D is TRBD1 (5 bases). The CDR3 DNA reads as TGCGCCAGCAGCTTGACGGTGACAGTGCCATTCACAGATACGCAGTATTTT. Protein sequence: CASSLTVTVPFTDTQYF.